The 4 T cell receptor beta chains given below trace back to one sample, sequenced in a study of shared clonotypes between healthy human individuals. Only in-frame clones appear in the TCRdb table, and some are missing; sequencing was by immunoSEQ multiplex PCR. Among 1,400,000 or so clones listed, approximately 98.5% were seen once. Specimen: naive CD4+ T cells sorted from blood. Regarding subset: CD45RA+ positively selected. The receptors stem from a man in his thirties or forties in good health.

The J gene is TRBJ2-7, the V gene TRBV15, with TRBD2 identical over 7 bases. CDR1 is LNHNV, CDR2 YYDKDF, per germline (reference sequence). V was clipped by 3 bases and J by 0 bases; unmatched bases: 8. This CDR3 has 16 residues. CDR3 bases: TGTGCCACCAGCAGGGCTGGGGGGGGGAACTCCTACGAGCAGTACTTC. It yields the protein CATSRAGGGNSYEQYF.

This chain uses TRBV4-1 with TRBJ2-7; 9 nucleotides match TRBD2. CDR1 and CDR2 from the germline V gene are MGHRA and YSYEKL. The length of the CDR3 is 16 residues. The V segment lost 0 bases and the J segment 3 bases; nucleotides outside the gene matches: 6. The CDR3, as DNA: TGCGCCAGCAGCCAAGAACGGCTAGCGGGATTCTACGAGCAGTACTTC. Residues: CASSQERLAGFYEQYF.

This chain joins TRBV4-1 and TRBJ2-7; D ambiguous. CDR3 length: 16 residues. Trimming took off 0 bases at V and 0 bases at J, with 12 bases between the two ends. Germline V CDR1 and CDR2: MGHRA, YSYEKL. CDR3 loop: CASSQDVAISSYEQYF. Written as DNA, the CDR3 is TGCGCCAGCAGCCAAGATGTGGCGATTAGCTCCTACGAGCAGTACTTC.

CDR3 in amino acids: CASSLDRAQPQHF. CDR3 bases: TGCGCCAGCAGCTTGGACAGGGCTCAGCCCCAGCATTTT. This chain uses TRBV5-1 with TRBJ1-5, with D possibly TRBD1 on 6 matching bases. From germline, CDR1 is SGHRS and CDR2 YFSETQ. The CDR3 consists of 13 residues. The ends were cut back, 0 bases at V and 6 bases at J, with 7 bases in the middle.